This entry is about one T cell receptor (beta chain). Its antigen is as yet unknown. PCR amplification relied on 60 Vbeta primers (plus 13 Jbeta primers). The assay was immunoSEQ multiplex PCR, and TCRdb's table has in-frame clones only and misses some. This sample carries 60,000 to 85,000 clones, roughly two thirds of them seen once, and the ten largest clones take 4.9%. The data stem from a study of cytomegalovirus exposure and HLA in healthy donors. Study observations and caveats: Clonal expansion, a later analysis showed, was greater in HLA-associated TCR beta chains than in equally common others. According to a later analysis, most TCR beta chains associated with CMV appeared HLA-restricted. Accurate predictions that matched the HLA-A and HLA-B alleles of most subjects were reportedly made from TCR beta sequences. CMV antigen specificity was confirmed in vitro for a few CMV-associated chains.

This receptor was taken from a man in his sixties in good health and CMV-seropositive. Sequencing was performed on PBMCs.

The CDR3 nucleotides read TGTGCCAGCTCACCAACCCAACAGGGATTGGGCAATGAGCAGTTCTTC. Its translation: CASSPTQQGLGNEQFF. The rearrangement joins TRBV18 to TRBJ2-1, with D possibly being TRBD1 (6 bases). CDR3 length: 16 residues. CDR1 is KGHSH and CDR2 is LQKENI in the germline V gene. Deletions cut 2 bases from V and 6 bases from J, with 17 bases between.